The 5 T cell receptor beta chains presented below share a single source sample, sequenced in a study of T-cell memory formation after mild COVID-19. Using its own MiXCR run on the 5' RACE reads, TCRdb lists one record per CDR3 protein. This sample has roughly 610,000 distinct CDR3 sequences; around 16% occur once, and the top ten carry about 8.6%. Sequencing was performed on PBMCs or a T cell subset sorted from them (not recorded which). Receptor source: an adult woman who had mild COVID-19 (a few samples of this study predate the infection). Cell type and time point are not known.

CDR3 loop: CASSSAVGTDGNTIYF. The CDR3 nucleotides read TGCGCCAGCAGCTCGGCAGTAGGGACGGATGGAAACACCATATATTTT. This chain uses TRBV5-1 with TRBJ1-3; perhaps TRBD1 as D (5 bases). V was pared by 3 bases and J by 3 bases, with 16 bases between. CDR3 length: 16 residues. Looked up from germline, CDR1 is SGHRS and CDR2 is YFSETQ.

The V and J genes are TRBV11-2 and TRBJ2-1; D ambiguous. This CDR3 has 18 amino acids. The ends were cut back, 1 base at V and 4 bases at J, with 20 bases in the middle. Germline V lookup: CDR1 SGHAT, CDR2 FQNNGV. CDR3 in amino acids: CASSLVGPPPMKYNEQFF. CDR3 bases: TGTGCCAGCAGCTTAGTGGGTCCCCCCCCAATGAAATACAATGAGCAGTTCTTC.

This chain uses TRBV9 with TRBJ1-3, with D unclear. V gave up 2 bases and J gave up 0 bases, with 15 bases separating them. The CDR3 runs 17 residues. Looked up from germline, CDR1 is SGDLS and CDR2 is YYNGEE. CDR3 DNA: TGTGCCAGCAGCGTCGGGTTAGGCTCGAGCTCTGGAAACACCATATATTTT. This codes for CASSVGLGSSSGNTIYF.

The chain has TRBV7-2 and TRBJ2-3; the D gene is possibly TRBD1 (6 bases). CDR3 length: 18 residues. Trimming removed 0 bases at V and 0 bases at J, with 16 bases between. Germline CDR1 and CDR2: SGHTA and FQGNSA. DNA of the CDR3: TGTGCCAGCAGCTTAGCGCCCGTCGGGACAACTAGCACAGATACGCAGTATTTT. Translation: CASSLAPVGTTSTDTQYF.

As for this clonotype: Mismatch with germline at one junction end may stem from a read error. The rearrangement joins TRBV11-1 to TRBJ2-3; D not certain. Germline V CDR1 and CDR2: SGHAT, FQDESV (reference sequence). CDR3 length equals 11 residues. The chain's CDR3 is CARSFGDTQYF. In DNA form, the CDR3 reads TGTGCCAGAAGCTTCGGGGATACGCAGTATTTT. The variable domain in full, completed from reference TRBV11-1 and TRBJ2-3, reads EAEVAQSPRYKITEKSQAVAFWCDPISGHATLYWYRQILGQGPELLVQFQDESVVDDSQLPKDRFSAERLKGVDSTLKIQPAELGDSAMYLCARSFGDTQYFGPGTRLTVL.